One sample yielded the 16 T cell receptor beta chains listed below, sequenced in a study of breast tumors, draining lymph nodes, adjacent tissues. Each CDR3 protein gets one entry after TCRdb re-called the multiplex PCR reads with MiXCR. The table has about 66,000 distinct CDR3 sequences, 40% to 55% seen once. The sample consisted of breast tumor tissue. The receptor source for this set is a female donor with breast cancer. Some clones in this sample may be carry-over from other donors' samples.

In this sample, this clonotype turned up a few times. A clone one base away is much larger, so this may be a read error. Here the CDR3 DNA reads TGTGCCAGCTGGCCCGGTAGGGGGCCGGTGGGAGGCTACACCTTC. Translated, it gives CASWPGRGPVGGYTF. V usage is TRBV6-1 and J usage is TRBJ1-2; TRBD1 agrees at 7 bases. V gave up 8 bases and J gave up 8 bases; unmatched junction bases: 17. Germline CDR1 reads MNHNS; CDR2 reads SASEGT. CDR3 size: 15 residues.

This clonotype has at least ten counts. The rearrangement links TRBV13 to TRBJ2-5, with 12 positions matching TRBD2. V dropped 2 bases and J dropped 1; count of bases not matched to a gene: 5. CDR3 length equals 17 residues. The germline CDR1 and CDR2 sequences are PRHDT and FYEKMQ (reference sequence). Here the CDR3 DNA reads TGTGCCAGCAGCTTACCGGGACTAGCGGGCCTCCAAGAGACCCAGTACTTC. Its translation is CASSLPGLAGLQETQYF. Supplemented by reference TRBV13 and TRBJ2-5, the full variable domain reads AAGVIQSPRHLIKEKRETATLKCYPIPRHDTVYWYQQGPGQDPQFLISFYEKMQSDKGSIPDRFSAQQFSDYHSELNMSSLELGDSALYFCASSLPGLAGLQETQYFGPGTRLLVL.

Ten or more counts support this clonotype. A much larger clonotype is one base distant, so this may be a read error. The chain combines TRBV20-1 with TRBJ2-6; the D call may be TRBD1 or TRBD2 (5 bases each). Trimming removed 1 base at V and 12 bases at J, with 16 bases between. CDR1 DFQATT and CDR2 SNEGSKA come from the germline V gene (reference sequence). The CDR3 is 14 amino acids. In DNA, the CDR3 is TGCAGTGCTAGAGCCATCGGGACGCCGGCCGTCCTGACTTTC. Residues: CSARAIGTPAVLTF.

There are a few counts of this clonotype. The V gene is TRBV5-8, the J gene TRBJ2-4; TRBD2 matches at 16 bases. Germline loops: CDR1 SGHTS, CDR2 YDEGEE. The V and J ends lost 4 bases and 15 bases, in that order; junction bases with no gene match: 10. The CDR3 is 15 residues long. In nucleotides, the CDR3 is TGTGCCAGCAGCGAGGGACTAGCGGGGGGGCCGGGCCGGTACTTC. Translating it yields CASSEGLAGGPGRYF.

This clonotype was recorded at least ten times. In DNA, the CDR3 is TGTGCCAGCAGCTTTAGCAGGGGGAACGAGCAGTACTTC. Its translation: CASSFSRGNEQYF. This rearrangement joins TRBV7-9 to TRBJ2-7; TRBD1 aligns across 7 bases. There are 13 residues in the CDR3. Per the germline V gene, CDR1 is SEHNR and CDR2 is FQNEAQ (reference sequence). V trimming: 3 bases; J trimming: 5 bases; junction bases outside the gene matches: 4.

Ten or more counts support this clonotype. This rearrangement joins TRBV6-7 to TRBJ1-6; tentatively, D is TRBD1 (6 bases). TRBV6-7 is an open reading frame whose function is uncertain. There are 17 residues in the CDR3. With 0 bases removed from V and 5 bases from J, the gap between germline ends came to 14 bases. As DNA, the CDR3 is TGTGCCAGCAGTTACTCAAACAGGGTGAGAGATAATTCACCCCTCCACTTT. The encoded protein is CASSYSNRVRDNSPLHF.

In the case of this clonotype: One junction end does not reproduce the germline sequence, and a read error may be involved. The chain combines TRBV9 with TRBJ2-1, with a weak D call TRBD2 (6 bases). The germline CDR1 and CDR2 sequences are SGDLS and YYNGEE. The CDR3 extends over 18 amino acids. CDR3 DNA sequence: TGTGCCAGCAGCGTAGCTATAGAGGGGACTGGGTCCTACAATGGGCAGTTCTTC. As protein: CASSVAIEGTGSYNGQFF.

This clonotype was seen at least ten times. CDR3: CASSLNQGGRETQYF. CDR3 sequence (DNA): TGTGCCAGCAGCTTAAATCAGGGCGGGAGGGAGACCCAGTACTTC. This chain uses TRBV11-2 with TRBJ2-5; TRBD2 matches 8 bases. There are 15 residues in the CDR3. Germline lookup yields CDR1 SGHAT and CDR2 FQNNGV. V lost 2 bases, J lost 5 bases, and 7 bases stayed unmatched.

This clonotype was recorded at least ten times. The chain couples TRBV24-1 to TRBJ1-4; the D gene is possibly TRBD1 (5 bases). V shed 3 bases and J shed 6 bases, with 13 bases lying between them. The CDR3 extends over 15 amino acids. Germline values: CDR1 KGHDR, CDR2 SFDVKD. CDR3 sequence (DNA): TGTGCCACCAGTGATCCGGCGGGGGGGGATGAAAAACTGTTTTTT. Translation gives CATSDPAGGDEKLFF.

The sample holds many counts of this clonotype. The junction differs from germline at one of its ends, possibly a read error. This chain uses TRBV7-6 with TRBJ1-2; D possibly corresponds to TRBD1 (5 bases). CDR1 is SGHVS, CDR2 FNYEAQ, per germline. CDR3 length: 15 residues. In DNA, the CDR3 is TGTGCCAGCAGCTTGGGTGGGGGTCAGGGCTATGGCTACCCCTTC. Its translation is CASSLGGGQGYGYPF.

As to this clonotype: A read error may produce the germline difference seen at one junction end. The chain has TRBV20-1 and TRBJ1-4; a weak D match, TRBD1 (5 bases). This CDR3 is 14 amino acids long. From germline, CDR1 is DFQATT and CDR2 SNEGSKA (reference sequence). In DNA, the CDR3 is TGCAGTGCGCCCGGGGCGGTCCTTAATGAAAAGCTGTTTTTT. Encoded protein: CSAPGAVLNEKLFF.

The table lists this clonotype with many counts. A read error is possible here, since a much larger clone lies one base away. V is TRBV9 and J is TRBJ2-5; D is ambiguous. The CDR3 is 14 amino acids. Germline CDR1 SGDLS, CDR2 YYNGEE. Here the CDR3 reads CASSVALRQETQSF. CDR3 sequence (DNA): TGTGCCAGCAGCGTAGCTTTGCGGCAAGAGACCCAGTCCTTC.

For this clonotype: A much larger clonotype is one base distant, so this may be a read error. The V gene is TRBV11-3, the J gene TRBJ1-2; the D is unclear. V was pared by 4 bases and J by 4 bases, with 16 bases between. The CDR3 contains 15 residues. Germline values: CDR1 SGHNT, CDR2 YENEEA. CDR3 residues: CASSSDIRAGYGYTF. The CDR3 DNA sequence: TGTGCCAGCAGCTCCGACATCCGAGCAGGCTATGGCTACACCTTC.

Regarding this clonotype: Being one base from a much bigger clone, this may be a read error. The genes are TRBV6-1 and TRBJ2-7; 9 bases align to TRBD1. Germline lookup yields CDR1 MNHNS and CDR2 SASEGT. With V trimmed by 5 bases and J by 3 bases, 14 bases remained unmatched. The CDR3 totals 17 residues. The CDR3 DNA reads TGTGCCAGCAGTCTTTGGGACAGGGTTTGGTTACGCTACGAGCAGTACTTC. It translates to CASSLWDRVWLRYEQYF.

This clonotype was counted many times. J is TRBJ1-2 and V is TRBV28, with D possibly being TRBD1 (6 bases). Germline V gives CDR1 MDHEN, CDR2 SYDVKM. The CDR3 totals 15 residues. V was trimmed by 6 bases and J by 7 bases, leaving 21 bases between them. The CDR3 bases are TGTGCCAGCAGCAACCGAGGCAGGGGAAGAGCTGGCTACACCTTC. This sequence encodes CASSNRGRGRAGYTF.

In this sample, this clonotype turned up a few times. A read error is possible here, since a much larger clone lies one base away. V gene TRBV7-8 combines with J gene TRBJ2-5; either TRBD1 or TRBD2 may fit D (6 bases each). CDR1 SGHVS and CDR2 FQNEAQ come from the germline V gene. The CDR3 is 15 amino acids. The CDR3: CASSLGGAFGETQHF. CDR3 nucleotides: TGTGCCAGCAGCTTAGGGGGGGCTTTTGGGGAGACCCAGCACTTC.